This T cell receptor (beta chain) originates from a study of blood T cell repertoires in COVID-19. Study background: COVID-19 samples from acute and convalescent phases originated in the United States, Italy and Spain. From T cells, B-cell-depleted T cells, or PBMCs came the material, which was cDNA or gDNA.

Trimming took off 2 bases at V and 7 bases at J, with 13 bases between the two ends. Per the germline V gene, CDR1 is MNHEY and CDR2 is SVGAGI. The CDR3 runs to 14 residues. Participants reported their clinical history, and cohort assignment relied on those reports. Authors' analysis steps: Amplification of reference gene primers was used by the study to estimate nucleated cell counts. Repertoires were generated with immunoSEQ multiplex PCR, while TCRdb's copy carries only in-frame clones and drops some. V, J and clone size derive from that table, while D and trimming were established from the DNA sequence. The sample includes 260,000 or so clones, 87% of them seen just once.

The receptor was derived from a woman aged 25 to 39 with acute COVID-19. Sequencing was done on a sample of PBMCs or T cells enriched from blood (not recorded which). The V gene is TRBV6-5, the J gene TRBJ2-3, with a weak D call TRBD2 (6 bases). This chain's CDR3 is CASSYGLASNTQYF. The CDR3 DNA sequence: TGTGCCAGCAGTTACGGCCTAGCGAGCAATACGCAGTATTTT.